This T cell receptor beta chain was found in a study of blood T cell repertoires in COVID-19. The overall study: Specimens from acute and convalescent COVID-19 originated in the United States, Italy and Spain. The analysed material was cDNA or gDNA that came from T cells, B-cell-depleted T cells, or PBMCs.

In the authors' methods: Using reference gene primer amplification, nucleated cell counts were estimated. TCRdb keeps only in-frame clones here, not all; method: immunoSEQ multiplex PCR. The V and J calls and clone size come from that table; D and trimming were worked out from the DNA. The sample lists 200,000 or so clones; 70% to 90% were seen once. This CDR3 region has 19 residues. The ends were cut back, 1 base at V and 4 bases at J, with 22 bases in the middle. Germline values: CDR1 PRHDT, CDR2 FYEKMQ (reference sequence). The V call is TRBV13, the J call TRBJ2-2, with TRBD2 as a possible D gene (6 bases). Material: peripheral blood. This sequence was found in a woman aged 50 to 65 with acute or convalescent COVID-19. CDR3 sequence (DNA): TGTGCCAGCAGCTTAGAGGTAGACGGGAGAGGCGATGGCACCGGGGAGCTGTTTTTT. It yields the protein CASSLEVDGRGDGTGELFF.